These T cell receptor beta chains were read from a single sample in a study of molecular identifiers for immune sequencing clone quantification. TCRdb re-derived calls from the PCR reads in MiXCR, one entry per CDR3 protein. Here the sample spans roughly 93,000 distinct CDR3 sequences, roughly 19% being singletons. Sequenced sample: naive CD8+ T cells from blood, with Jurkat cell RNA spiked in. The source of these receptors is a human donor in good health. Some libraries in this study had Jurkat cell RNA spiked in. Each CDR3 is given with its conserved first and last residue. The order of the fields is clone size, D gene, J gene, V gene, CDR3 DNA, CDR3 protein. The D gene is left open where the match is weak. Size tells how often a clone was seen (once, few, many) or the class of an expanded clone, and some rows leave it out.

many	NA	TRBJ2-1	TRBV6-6	TGTGCCAGCAGTACCCCTGGGAATGAGCAGTTCTTC	CASSTPGNEQFF
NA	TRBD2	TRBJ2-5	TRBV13	TGTGCCAGCAGCGTGCGACTAGCGGGAGCTGGTTTGGAGACCCAGTACTTC	CASSVRLAGAGLETQYF
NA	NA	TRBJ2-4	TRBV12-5	TGTGCTAGTGGAGACACGTTCATAGCCAAAAACATTCAGTACTTC	CASGDTFIAKNIQYF
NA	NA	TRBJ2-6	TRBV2	TGTGCCAGCAGTGAAGAGGGTACGCTCTTTGGGGCCAACGTCCTGACTTTC	CASSEEGTLFGANVLTF
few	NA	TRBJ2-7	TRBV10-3	TGTGCCACGGGTCCAGGTGGGGAGCAGTACTTC	CATGPGGEQYF
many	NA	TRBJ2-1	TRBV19	TGTGCCAGTAGTATAGCCCTAGCCCCTGAGCAGTTCTTC	CASSIALAPEQFF
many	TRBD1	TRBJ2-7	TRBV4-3	TGCGCCAGCAGCCGGGCCTCAGGGGGTCGCCCCTACGAGCAGTACTTC	CASSRASGGRPYEQYF
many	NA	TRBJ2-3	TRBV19	TGTGCCAGTAGTATTGTCAGTGGGGCAGATACGCAGTATTTT	CASSIVSGADTQYF
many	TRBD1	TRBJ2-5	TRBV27	TGTGCCAGCAGTCCGTCGAGGGTTAGCTACACAGGGGGTGAGACCCAGTACTTC	CASSPSRVSYTGGETQYF
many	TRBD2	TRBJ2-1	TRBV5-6	TGTGCCAGCAGCATCACTAGCGGGATCGATGAGCAGTTCTTC	CASSITSGIDEQFF
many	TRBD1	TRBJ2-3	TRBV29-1	TGCAGCGCCATGGGACAGGGCCGCGCGGGAGATACGCAGTATTTT	CSAMGQGRAGDTQYF
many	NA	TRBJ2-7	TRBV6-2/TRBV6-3	TGTGCCAGCACCTTGGGCTACGAGCAGTACTTC	CASTLGYEQYF
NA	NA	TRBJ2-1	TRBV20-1	TGCAGTGCTAGTTTTGGGCTCGAGTACGATGAGCAGTTCTTC	CSASFGLEYDEQFF